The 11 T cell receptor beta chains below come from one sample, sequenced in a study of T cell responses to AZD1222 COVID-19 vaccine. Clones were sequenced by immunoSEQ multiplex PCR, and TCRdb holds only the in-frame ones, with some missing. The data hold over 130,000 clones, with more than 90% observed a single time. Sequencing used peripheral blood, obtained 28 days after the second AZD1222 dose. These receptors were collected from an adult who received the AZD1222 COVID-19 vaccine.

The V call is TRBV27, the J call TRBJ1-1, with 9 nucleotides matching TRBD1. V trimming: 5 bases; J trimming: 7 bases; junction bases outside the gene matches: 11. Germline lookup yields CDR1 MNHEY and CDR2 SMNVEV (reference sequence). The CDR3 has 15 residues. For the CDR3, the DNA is TGTGCCAGCAGTATAAATGGACAGGGGAGGGGTGAAGCTTTCTTT. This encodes CASSINGQGRGEAFF.

As DNA, the CDR3 is TGTGCCAGCAGTGCCGTTCCCCATCCGCCCCAGCATTTT. Amino acid sequence: CASSAVPHPPQHF. This chain uses TRBV25-1 with TRBJ1-5; D not resolved. Trimming stripped 4 bases from V and 9 bases from J, with 13 bases between. The germline V gene encodes CDR1 MGHDK and CDR2 SYGVNS. This CDR3 spans 13 amino acids.

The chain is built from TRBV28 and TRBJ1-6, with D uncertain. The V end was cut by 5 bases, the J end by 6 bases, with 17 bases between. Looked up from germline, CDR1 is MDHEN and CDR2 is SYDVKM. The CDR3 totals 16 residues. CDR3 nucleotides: TGTGCCAGCAGTACCTGGACGGGATCTGCTAATTCACCCCTCCACTTT. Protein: CASSTWTGSANSPLHF.

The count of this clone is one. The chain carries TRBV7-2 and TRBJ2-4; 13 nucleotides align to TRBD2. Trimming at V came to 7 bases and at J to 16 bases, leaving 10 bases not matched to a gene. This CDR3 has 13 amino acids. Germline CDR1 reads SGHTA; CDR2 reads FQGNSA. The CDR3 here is CASNRGLAGVLYF. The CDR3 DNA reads TGTGCCAGCAACAGAGGACTAGCGGGAGTTCTATACTTC.

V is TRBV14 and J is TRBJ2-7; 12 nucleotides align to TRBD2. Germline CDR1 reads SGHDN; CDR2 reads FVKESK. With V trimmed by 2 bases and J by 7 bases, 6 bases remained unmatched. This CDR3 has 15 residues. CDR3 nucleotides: TGTGCCAGCAGCCAATGGACTAGCGGGAAGGGGGAGCAGTACTTC. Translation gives CASSQWTSGKGEQYF.

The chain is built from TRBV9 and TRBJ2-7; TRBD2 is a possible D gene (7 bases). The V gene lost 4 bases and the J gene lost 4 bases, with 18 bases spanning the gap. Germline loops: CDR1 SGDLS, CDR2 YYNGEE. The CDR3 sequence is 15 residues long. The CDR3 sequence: CASSLGGGSNYEQYF. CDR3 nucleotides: TGTGCCAGCAGCTTGGGGGGCGGGAGTAATTACGAGCAGTACTTC.

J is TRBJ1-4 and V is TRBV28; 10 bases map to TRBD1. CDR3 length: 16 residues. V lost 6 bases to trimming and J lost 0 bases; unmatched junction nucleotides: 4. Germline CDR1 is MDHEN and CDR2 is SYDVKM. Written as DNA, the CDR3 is TGTGCCAGCAGGACAGGGGGCACGGCAACTAATGAAAAACTGTTTTTT. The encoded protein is CASRTGGTATNEKLFF.

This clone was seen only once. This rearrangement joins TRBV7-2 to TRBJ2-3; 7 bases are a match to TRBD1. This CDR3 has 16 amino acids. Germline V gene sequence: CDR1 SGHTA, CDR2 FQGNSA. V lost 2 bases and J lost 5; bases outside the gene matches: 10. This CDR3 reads CASSLSQTGNLDTQYF. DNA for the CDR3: TGTGCCAGCAGCTTAAGTCAGACAGGGAATTTAGATACGCAGTATTTT.

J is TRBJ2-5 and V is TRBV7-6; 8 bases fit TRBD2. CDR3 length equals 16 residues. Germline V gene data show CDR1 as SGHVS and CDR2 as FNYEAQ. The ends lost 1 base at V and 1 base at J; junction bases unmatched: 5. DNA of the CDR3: TGTGCCAGCAGCTTAGGACGACTAGCGCTCCAAGAGACCCAGTACTTC. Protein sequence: CASSLGRLALQETQYF.

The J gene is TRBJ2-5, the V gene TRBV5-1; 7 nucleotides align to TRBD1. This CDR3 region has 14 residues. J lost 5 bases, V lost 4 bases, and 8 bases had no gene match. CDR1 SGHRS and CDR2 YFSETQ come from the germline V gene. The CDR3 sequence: CASSPAGTVETQYF. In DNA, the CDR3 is TGCGCCAGCAGCCCTGCCGGGACAGTTGAGACCCAGTACTTC.

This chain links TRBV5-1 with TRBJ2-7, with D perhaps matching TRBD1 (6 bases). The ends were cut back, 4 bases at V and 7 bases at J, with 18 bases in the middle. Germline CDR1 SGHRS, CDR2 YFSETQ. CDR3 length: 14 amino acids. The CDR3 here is CASSKGTPTWEQYF. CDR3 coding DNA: TGCGCCAGCAGCAAAGGGACACCAACTTGGGAGCAGTACTTC. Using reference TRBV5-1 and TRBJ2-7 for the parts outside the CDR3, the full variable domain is KAGVTQTPRYLIKTRGQQVTLSCSPISGHRSVSWYQQTPGQGLQFLFEYFSETQRNKGNFPGRFSGRQFSNSRSEMNVSTLELGDSALYLCASSKGTPTWEQYFGPGTRLTVT.